A single sample gave rise to the 19 T cell receptor beta chains below, sequenced in a study of blood T cell repertoires in COVID-19. Sequenced by immunoSEQ multiplex PCR; TCRdb stores in-frame clones only, minus some. The table includes 140,000 to 150,000 clones, about nine tenths detected once. The sequencing input was PBMCs or T cells enriched from blood (not recorded which). The origin of the receptors is a man aged 50-59 years who had recovered from COVID-19.

The chain links TRBV5-1 to TRBJ1-1; D is undetermined. V lost 6 bases and J 0 bases, leaving 12 bases between the germline ends. The CDR3 sequence is 14 residues long. Germline V gene lookup returns CDR1 SGHRS and CDR2 YFSETQ. The CDR3 sequence is CASTSLNLNTEAFF. CDR3 sequence (DNA): TGCGCCAGCACCTCACTGAACTTGAACACTGAAGCTTTCTTT.

Within the sample, this clone is medium-sized (0.01 to 0.1%). The chain uses TRBV6-5 and TRBJ2-2, with 10 nucleotides matching TRBD2. Germline V CDR1 and CDR2: MNHEY, SVGAGI. The V gene end was trimmed by 0 bases and the J gene end by 6 bases; junction bases not matched to a gene: 4. The CDR3 loop spans 16 amino acids. The CDR3 is CASSYSNLAGAGELFF. DNA for the CDR3: TGTGCCAGCAGTTACTCTAACCTAGCGGGGGCCGGGGAGCTGTTTTTT.

This sequence joins TRBV4-3 and TRBJ1-4, with no clear D. This CDR3 contains 16 residues. V shed 0 bases and J shed 6 bases, with 14 bases lying between them. The germline gives CDR1 LGHNA, CDR2 YSLEER. As DNA, the CDR3 is TGCGCCAGCAGCCAAGAAGCAACCCCAGGATATGAAAAACTGTTTTTT. It specifies CASSQEATPGYEKLFF.

In DNA, the CDR3 is TGTGCCAGCAGCTTATACATGGAGACTGAAGCTTTCTTT. It translates to CASSLYMETEAFF. The chain combines TRBV7-3 with TRBJ1-1; no definite D call. The V end lost 2 bases, the J end lost 5 bases, and 9 bases lay between the germline ends. There are 13 residues in the CDR3. Germline-derived CDR1 and CDR2 are SGHTA and FQGTGA.

V usage is TRBV10-3 and J usage is TRBJ1-5; 8 bases fit TRBD1. Trimming removed 6 bases from V and 7 bases from J; junction bases left unmatched: 5. This CDR3 spans 13 amino acids. Germline CDR1 reads ENHRY; CDR2 reads SYGVKD. The CDR3 spells CAIRDRVEQPQHF. The CDR3 DNA follows: TGTGCCATCAGGGACAGGGTAGAACAGCCCCAGCATTTT.

The chain joins TRBV5-1 to TRBJ2-7; possible D gene TRBD2, 6 bases. This CDR3 spans 14 amino acids. V lost 0 bases and J 6 bases, leaving 13 bases between the germline ends. CDR1 is SGHRS, CDR2 YFSETQ, per germline. CDR3 in DNA: TGCGCCAGCAGCTTGGTAGGGGAGGTGGGCGAGCAGTACTTC. It specifies CASSLVGEVGEQYF.

The chain employs TRBV20-1 and TRBJ1-4, with D maybe TRBD1 (6 bases). Trimming shortened V by 3 bases and J by 5 bases, and 16 bases separated the two germline ends. CDR1 is DFQATT and CDR2 is SNEGSKA in the germline V gene (reference sequence). The CDR3 is 15 amino acids. CDR3 in amino acids: CSASFLEQGNEKLFF. DNA of the CDR3: TGCAGTGCTAGTTTTCTTGAACAGGGAAATGAAAAACTGTTTTTT.

The V call is TRBV28, the J call TRBJ2-2; D not resolved. Trimming took off 2 bases at V and 6 bases at J, with 7 bases between the two ends. This CDR3 region has 13 residues. Germline V CDR1 and CDR2: MDHEN, SYDVKM. CDR3 protein: CASSLRMSGELFF. The CDR3 nucleotides read TGTGCCAGCAGTTTACGTATGTCCGGGGAGCTGTTTTTT.

A few counts support this clone. In nucleotides, the CDR3 is TGTGCCAGCAGTCCCCGACGGATTCGGGGGTCTGAGCAGTACGTC. As protein: CASSPRRIRGSEQYV. The rearrangement joins TRBV28 to TRBJ2-7; maybe TRBD2 (6 bases). The V gene lost 5 bases and the J gene lost 7 bases, with 21 bases spanning the gap. Germline CDR1 reads MDHEN; CDR2 reads SYDVKM. The CDR3 contains 15 residues.

The J gene is TRBJ2-3, the V gene TRBV19, with 8 bases lining up with TRBD2. CDR3 length: 15 residues. V trimming: 5 bases; J trimming: 4 bases; junction bases outside the gene matches: 8. Germline-derived CDR1 and CDR2 are LNHDA and SQIVND (reference sequence). The CDR3 protein is CASSLPAGGADTQYF. CDR3 sequence (DNA): TGTGCCAGTAGTCTCCCCGCGGGAGGAGCAGATACGCAGTATTTT.

The chain is built from TRBV3-1 (or the pseudogene TRBV3-2) and TRBJ1-1; D possibly corresponds to TRBD1 (5 bases). CDR3 length: 14 residues. Trimming shortened V by 4 bases and J by 1 base, and 10 bases separated the two germline ends. Per the germline V gene, CDR1 is LGHDT and CDR2 is YNNKEL (reference sequence). DNA for the CDR3: TGTGCCAGCAGCCTCCGGACACGGAACACTGAAGCTTTCTTT. This sequence encodes CASSLRTRNTEAFF.

This chain uses TRBV5-1 with TRBJ1-1; D uncertain. This CDR3 is 15 amino acids long. Germline values: CDR1 SGHRS, CDR2 YFSETQ. V shed 1 base and J shed 1 base, with 11 bases lying between them. This CDR3 is CASSLIQATNTEAFF. The CDR3 DNA sequence: TGCGCCAGCAGCTTGATCCAGGCAACGAACACTGAAGCTTTCTTT.

CDR3 DNA sequence: TGCGCCAGCAGCTTCGGGGGGGCCTACAATGAGCAGTTCTTC. It is translated as CASSFGGAYNEQFF. The chain has TRBV5-1 and TRBJ2-1, with 8 bases that match TRBD2. This CDR3 region has 14 residues. Germline values: CDR1 SGHRS, CDR2 YFSETQ. Trimming took 2 bases from V and 2 from J; bases not matched to a gene: 0.

This clone was seen only once. The rearrangement links TRBV9 to TRBJ2-2; TRBD1 matches 8 bases. CDR1 and CDR2 (germline): SGDLS, YYNGEE. After removal of 3 bases from V and 0 bases from J, the junction contained 4 bases not matched to a gene. The CDR3 extends over 16 amino acids. CDR3 amino acids: CASSARQGTNTGELFF. In DNA, the CDR3 is TGTGCCAGCAGCGCACGACAGGGGACGAACACCGGGGAGCTGTTTTTT.

This chain connects TRBV7-6 to TRBJ2-1, with D uncertain. Germline V CDR1 and CDR2: SGHVS, FNYEAQ. The length of the CDR3 is 13 residues. V was clipped by 8 bases and J by 5 bases, with 13 bases between them. The CDR3 loop reads CASFDPGHNEQFF. In nucleotides, the CDR3 is TGTGCCAGCTTCGATCCAGGTCACAATGAGCAGTTCTTC. Looking up the rest from reference TRBV7-6 and TRBJ2-1 gives the full variable domain: GAGVSQSPRYKVTKRGQDVALRCDPISGHVSLYWYRQALGQGPEFLTYFNYEAQQDKSGLPNDRFSAERPEGSISTLTIQRTEQRDSAMYRCASFDPGHNEQFFGPGTRLTVL.

The chain links TRBV28 to TRBJ2-1; 12 positions match TRBD2. Trimming cost V 4 bases and J 6 bases; bases outside gene matches: 7. Germline CDR1 MDHEN, CDR2 SYDVKM. The CDR3 is 16 residues long. CDR3 sequence: CASSSTSGGSFNEQFF. The CDR3 DNA follows: TGTGCCAGCAGTTCAACTAGCGGGGGGTCTTTCAATGAGCAGTTCTTC. Drawing the rest from reference TRBV28 and TRBJ2-1, the complete variable domain is DVKVTQSSRYLVKRTGEKVFLECVQDMDHENMFWYRQDPGLGLRLIYFSYDVKMKEKGDIPEGYSVSREKKERFSLILESASTNQTSMYLCASSSTSGGSFNEQFFGPGTRLTVL.

The J gene is TRBJ2-1, the V gene TRBV5-1; 7 bases are shared with TRBD1. This CDR3 has 15 amino acids. Germline V gene sequence: CDR1 SGHRS, CDR2 YFSETQ. Unmatched junction bases numbered 5, after V lost 2 bases and J lost 3 bases. CDR3 residues: CASSFKGTVYNEQFF. CDR3 nucleotides: TGCGCCAGCAGCTTCAAGGGGACAGTCTACAATGAGCAGTTCTTC.

This sequence joins TRBV2 and TRBJ1-4; D gene uncertain. V dropped 4 bases and J dropped 8 bases, with 11 bases sitting between them. Germline lookup yields CDR1 SNHLY and CDR2 FYNNEI. CDR3 length: 13 amino acids. As DNA, the CDR3 is TGTGCCAGCAGTGGCCGTTTGGAGGAAAAACTGTTTTTT. It specifies CASSGRLEEKLFF.

This clone was observed a few times. The chain recombines TRBV28 with TRBJ2-3, with 9 positions matching TRBD1. Looked up from germline, CDR1 is MDHEN and CDR2 is SYDVKM. J gave up 4 bases and V 6 bases, and 8 bases lay outside the gene matches. The CDR3 is made up of 15 amino acids. The CDR3 region is CASSPYRGLSDTQYF. CDR3 bases: TGTGCCAGCAGCCCCTACAGGGGGCTGTCAGATACGCAGTATTTT.